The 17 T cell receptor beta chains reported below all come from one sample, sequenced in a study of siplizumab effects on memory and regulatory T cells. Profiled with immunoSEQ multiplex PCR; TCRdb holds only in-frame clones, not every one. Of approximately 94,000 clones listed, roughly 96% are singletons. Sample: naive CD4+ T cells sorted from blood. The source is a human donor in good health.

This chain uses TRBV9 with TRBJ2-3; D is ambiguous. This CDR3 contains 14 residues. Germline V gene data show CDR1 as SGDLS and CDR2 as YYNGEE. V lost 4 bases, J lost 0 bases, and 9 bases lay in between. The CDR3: CASSQSTSTDTQYF. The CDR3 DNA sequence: TGTGCCAGCAGCCAGAGTACTAGCACAGATACGCAGTATTTT.

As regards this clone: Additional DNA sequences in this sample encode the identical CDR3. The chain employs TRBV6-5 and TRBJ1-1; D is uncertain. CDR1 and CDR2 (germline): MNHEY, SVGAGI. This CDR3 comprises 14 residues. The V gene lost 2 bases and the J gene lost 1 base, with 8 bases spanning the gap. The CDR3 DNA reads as TGTGCCAGCAGTTACAGCGGCAGGAACACTGAAGCTTTCTTT. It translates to CASSYSGRNTEAFF.

In nucleotides, the CDR3 is TGCAGTGGGGACAGCAACACTGAAGCTTTCTTT. This translates into CSGDSNTEAFF. The J gene is TRBJ1-1, the V gene TRBV20-1; 7 nucleotides align to TRBD1. The CDR3 loop spans 11 amino acids. Unmatched junction bases numbered 1, after V lost 7 bases and J lost 2 bases. The germline gives CDR1 DFQATT, CDR2 SNEGSKA (reference sequence).

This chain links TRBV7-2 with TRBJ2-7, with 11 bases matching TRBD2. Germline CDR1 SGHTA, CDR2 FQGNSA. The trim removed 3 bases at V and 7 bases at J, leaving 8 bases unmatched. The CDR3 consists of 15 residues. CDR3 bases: TGTGCCAGCAGCTTGGGGACTAGCGGCCTCTGGGAGCAGTACTTC. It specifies CASSLGTSGLWEQYF.

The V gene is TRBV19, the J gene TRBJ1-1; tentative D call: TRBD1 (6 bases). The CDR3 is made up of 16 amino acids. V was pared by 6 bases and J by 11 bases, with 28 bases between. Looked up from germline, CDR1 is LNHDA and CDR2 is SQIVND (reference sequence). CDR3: CASRKGPDRDFKRAFF. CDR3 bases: TGTGCCAGTAGAAAGGGCCCGGACAGAGACTTTAAGAGGGCTTTCTTT.

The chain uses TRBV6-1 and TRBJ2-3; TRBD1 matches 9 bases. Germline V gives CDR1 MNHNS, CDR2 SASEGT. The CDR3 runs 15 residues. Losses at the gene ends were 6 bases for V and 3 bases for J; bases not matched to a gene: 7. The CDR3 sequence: CASSLQGASTDTQYF. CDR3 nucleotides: TGTGCCAGCAGCCTACAGGGGGCAAGTACAGATACGCAGTATTTT.

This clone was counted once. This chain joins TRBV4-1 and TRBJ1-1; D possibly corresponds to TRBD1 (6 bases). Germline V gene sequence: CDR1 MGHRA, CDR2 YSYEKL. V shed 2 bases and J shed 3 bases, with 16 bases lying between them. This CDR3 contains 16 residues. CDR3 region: CASSQPDRSLHTEAFF. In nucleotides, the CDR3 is TGCGCCAGCAGCCAACCCGACAGGTCGCTTCACACTGAAGCTTTCTTT.

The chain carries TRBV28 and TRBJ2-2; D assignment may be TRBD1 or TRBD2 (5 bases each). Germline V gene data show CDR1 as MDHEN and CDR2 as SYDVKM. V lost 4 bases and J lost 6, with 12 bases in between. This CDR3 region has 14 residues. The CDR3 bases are TGTGCCAGCAGTTCTTTGGGGGTATCCGGGGAGCTGTTTTTT. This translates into CASSSLGVSGELFF.

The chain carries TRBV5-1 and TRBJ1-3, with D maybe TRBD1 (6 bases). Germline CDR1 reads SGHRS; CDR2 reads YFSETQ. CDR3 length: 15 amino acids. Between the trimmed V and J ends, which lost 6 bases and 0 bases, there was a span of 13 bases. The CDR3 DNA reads TGCGCCAGCAATCCGGGACACAGCTCTGGAAACACCATATATTTT. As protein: CASNPGHSSGNTIYF. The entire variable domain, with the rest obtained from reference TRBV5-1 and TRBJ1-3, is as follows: KAGVTQTPRYLIKTRGQQVTLSCSPISGHRSVSWYQQTPGQGLQFLFEYFSETQRNKGNFPGRFSGRQFSNSRSEMNVSTLELGDSALYLCASNPGHSSGNTIYFGEGSWLTVV.

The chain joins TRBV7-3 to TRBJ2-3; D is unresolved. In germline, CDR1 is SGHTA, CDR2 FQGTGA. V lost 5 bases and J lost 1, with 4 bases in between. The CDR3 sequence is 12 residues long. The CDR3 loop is CASSPRTDTQYF. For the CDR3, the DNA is TGTGCCAGCAGCCCCCGCACAGATACGCAGTATTTT. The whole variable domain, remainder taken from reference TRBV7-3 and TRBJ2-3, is GAGVSQTPSNKVTEKGKYVELRCDPISGHTALYWYRQSLGQGPEFLIYFQGTGAADDSGLPNDRFFAVRPEGSVSTLKIQRTERGDSAVYLCASSPRTDTQYFGPGTRLTVL.

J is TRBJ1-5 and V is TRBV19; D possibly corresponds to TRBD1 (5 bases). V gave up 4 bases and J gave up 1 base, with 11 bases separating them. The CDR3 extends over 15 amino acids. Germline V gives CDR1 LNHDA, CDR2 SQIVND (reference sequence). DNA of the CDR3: TGTGCCAGTAGTACCGCGGGGGGAAGCAATCAGCCCCAGCATTTT. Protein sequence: CASSTAGGSNQPQHF. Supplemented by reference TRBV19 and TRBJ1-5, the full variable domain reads DGGITQSPKYLFRKEGQNVTLSCEQNLNHDAMYWYRQDPGQGLRLIYYSQIVNDFQKGDIAEGYSVSREKKESFPLTVTSAQKNPTAFYLCASSTAGGSNQPQHFGDGTRLSIL.

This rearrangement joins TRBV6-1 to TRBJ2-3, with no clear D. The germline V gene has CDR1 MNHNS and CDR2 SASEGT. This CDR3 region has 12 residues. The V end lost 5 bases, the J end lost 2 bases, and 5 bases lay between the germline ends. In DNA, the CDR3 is TGTGCCAGCAGTCCTGCCACAGATACGCAGTATTTT. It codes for CASSPATDTQYF.

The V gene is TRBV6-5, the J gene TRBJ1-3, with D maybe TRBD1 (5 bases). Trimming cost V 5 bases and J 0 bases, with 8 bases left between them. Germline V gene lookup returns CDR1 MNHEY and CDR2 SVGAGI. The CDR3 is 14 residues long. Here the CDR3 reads CASSPRASGNTIYF. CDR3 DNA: TGTGCCAGCAGTCCCAGGGCCTCTGGAAACACCATATATTTT.

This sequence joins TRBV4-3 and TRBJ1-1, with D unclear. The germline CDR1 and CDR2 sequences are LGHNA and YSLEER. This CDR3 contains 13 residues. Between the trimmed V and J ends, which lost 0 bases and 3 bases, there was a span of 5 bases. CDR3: CASSQERDTEAFF. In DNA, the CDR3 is TGCGCCAGCAGCCAAGAAAGGGACACTGAAGCTTTCTTT.

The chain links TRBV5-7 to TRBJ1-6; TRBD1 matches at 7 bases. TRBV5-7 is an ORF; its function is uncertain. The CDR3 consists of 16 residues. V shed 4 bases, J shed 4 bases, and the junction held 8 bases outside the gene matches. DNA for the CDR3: TGTGCCAGCAGCAAGGAAGGGACAGTTTATAATTCACCCCTCCACTTT. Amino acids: CASSKEGTVYNSPLHF.

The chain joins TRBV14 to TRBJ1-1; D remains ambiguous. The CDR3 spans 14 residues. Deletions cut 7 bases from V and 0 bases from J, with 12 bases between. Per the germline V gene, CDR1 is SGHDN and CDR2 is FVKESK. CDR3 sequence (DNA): TGTGCCAGCACCTTGAATAGGGTGAACACTGAAGCTTTCTTT. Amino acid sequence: CASTLNRVNTEAFF.

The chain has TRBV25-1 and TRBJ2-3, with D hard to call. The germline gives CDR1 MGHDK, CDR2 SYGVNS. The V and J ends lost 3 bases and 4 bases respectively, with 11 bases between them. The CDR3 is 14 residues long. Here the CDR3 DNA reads TGTGCCAGCAGTGATCCCGCTTCCGCAGATACGCAGTATTTT. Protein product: CASSDPASADTQYF.